These 25 T cell receptor beta chains were sequenced from one sample in a study of beta chain features in type 1 diabetes. Of the isolated RNA, all was reverse transcribed, and so the sequenced material was expressed TCRB transcripts. Libraries were prepared by immunoSEQ multiplex PCR; TCRdb keeps only in-frame clonotypes and omits some of them. The sample records just over 450,000 clones, approximately 31% being singletons. The sequenced sample consisted of naive CD4+ T cells from blood. The receptor source for this set is a man between 18 and 29 years old in good health.

The genes are TRBV10-3 and TRBJ2-5, with D possibly TRBD1 on 6 matching bases. The V gene lost 4 bases and the J gene lost 2 bases, with 8 bases spanning the gap. The CDR3 loop spans 13 amino acids. Germline V gene lookup returns CDR1 ENHRY and CDR2 SYGVKD. CDR3 coding DNA: TGTGCCATCAGTGGAGGACAGCAAGAGACCCAGTACTTC. Translation gives CAISGGQQETQYF.

The chain links TRBV4-1 to TRBJ2-5; D uncertain. The CDR3 is made up of 12 amino acids. Germline V gene data show CDR1 as MGHRA and CDR2 as YSYEKL. The V gene lost 8 bases and the J gene lost 2 bases, with 9 bases spanning the gap. DNA for the CDR3: TGCGCCAGCCCGAAGGGACAAGAGACCCAGTACTTC. It yields the protein CASPKGQETQYF.

This clone was detected only a few times. This chain connects TRBV30 to TRBJ2-7; 7 bases fit TRBD2. CDR1 is GTSNPN and CDR2 is SVGIG in the germline V gene (reference sequence). The CDR3 contains 11 residues. V was pared by 8 bases and J by 4 bases, with 5 bases of the junction left unmatched. The chain's CDR3 is CAGGRDYEQYF. CDR3 DNA sequence: TGTGCCGGTGGGAGGGATTACGAGCAGTACTTC.

V usage is TRBV30 and J usage is TRBJ1-4; D remains unclear. Germline loops: CDR1 GTSNPN, CDR2 SVGIG (reference sequence). Deletions cut 3 bases from V and 5 bases from J, with 10 bases between. This CDR3 has 13 amino acids. Here the CDR3 reads CAWRSTLNEKLFF. CDR3 nucleotides: TGTGCCTGGAGAAGCACCCTAAATGAAAAACTGTTTTTT.

This clone was recorded a few times. CDR3 loop: CAWSVNGDYEQYF. The DNA of the CDR3 is TGTGCCTGGAGTGTAAACGGGGACTACGAGCAGTACTTC. The chain couples TRBV30 to TRBJ2-7; perhaps TRBD2 as D (5 bases). Trimming stripped 0 bases from V and 3 bases from J, with 9 bases between. CDR1 and CDR2 from the germline V gene are GTSNPN and SVGIG (reference sequence). This CDR3 is 13 amino acids long. Full variable domain (outside the CDR3, taken from reference TRBV30 and TRBJ2-7): SQTIHQWPATLVQPVGSPLSLECTVEGTSNPNLYWYRQAAGRGLQLLFYSVGIGQISSEVPQNLSASRPQDRQFILSSKKLLLSDSGFYLCAWSVNGDYEQYFGPGTRLTVT.

This chain connects TRBV15 to TRBJ2-5; 12 nucleotides line up with TRBD2. V dropped 0 bases and J dropped 5; count of bases not matched to a gene: 1. Germline values: CDR1 LNHNV, CDR2 YYDKDF (reference sequence). This CDR3 spans 15 amino acids. CDR3 amino acids: CATSRDGLAGETQYF. The CDR3 DNA follows: TGTGCCACCAGCAGAGATGGACTAGCGGGGGAGACCCAGTACTTC.

This clone was counted a single time. The chain combines TRBV30 with TRBJ2-3; D might be TRBD1 (5 bases). Germline V gene lookup returns CDR1 GTSNPN and CDR2 SVGIG (reference sequence). The length of the CDR3 is 12 residues. Trimming cost V 4 bases and J 4 bases, with 9 bases left between them. The CDR3 bases are TGTGCCTGGACCAGGGAAGCAGATACGCAGTATTTT. It specifies CAWTREADTQYF.

With respect to this clone: Other nucleotide sequences from this sample produce the same CDR3. The chain employs TRBV30 and TRBJ1-1; D gene unclear. Trimming took 2 bases from V and 6 from J, leaving 13 bases between them. There are 13 residues in the CDR3. Germline-derived CDR1 and CDR2 are GTSNPN and SVGIG (reference sequence). CDR3 in amino acids: CAWSPSSSSEAFF. The CDR3 DNA reads TGTGCCTGGAGTCCCTCTTCGAGCTCTGAAGCTTTCTTT.

This clone was seen a few times. V usage is TRBV29-1 and J usage is TRBJ2-5; TRBD2 matches 7 bases. CDR1 and CDR2 from the germline V gene are SQVTM and ANQGSEA. The trim removed 3 bases at V and 3 bases at J, leaving 7 bases unmatched. This CDR3 contains 14 residues. CDR3 coding DNA: TGCAGCGTTGAGATAGCGGGCCTCAAAGAGACCCAGTACTTC. Translated: CSVEIAGLKETQYF.

CDR3 in DNA: TGCGCCAGCAGCCAAGAGGCGATCCACTACGAGCAGTACTTC. The encoded protein is CASSQEAIHYEQYF. This chain links TRBV4-1 with TRBJ2-7; D gene unclear. Germline CDR1 reads MGHRA; CDR2 reads YSYEKL. This CDR3 has 14 amino acids. V lost 0 bases to trimming and J lost 3 bases, with 9 bases between them.

In this sample, this clone turned up a few times. The chain links TRBV30 to TRBJ1-3; a weak D match, TRBD1 (5 bases). Germline V gene lookup returns CDR1 GTSNPN and CDR2 SVGIG (reference sequence). With 0 bases removed from V and 0 bases from J, the gap between germline ends came to 15 bases. The CDR3 consists of 17 residues. The CDR3 loop reads CAWSVRRGLHSGNTIYF. The DNA for the CDR3 is TGTGCCTGGAGTGTACGGCGGGGACTCCACTCTGGAAACACCATATATTTT.

This clone was counted only a few times. This chain links TRBV30 with TRBJ1-2; D is ambiguous. This CDR3 has 13 residues. Trimming stripped 1 base from V and 3 bases from J, with 9 bases between. CDR1 and CDR2 (germline): GTSNPN, SVGIG (reference sequence). The CDR3 nucleotides read TGTGCCTGGAGTGAGAACGGTGACTATGGCTACACCTTC. It is translated as CAWSENGDYGYTF.

Only a few counts were recorded for this clone. V is TRBV29-1 and J is TRBJ2-7; D ambiguous. V was shortened by 4 bases and J by 1 base, with 5 bases between the two germline ends. Germline CDR1 SQVTM, CDR2 ANQGSEA. The CDR3 totals 11 residues. The CDR3 reads CSVVRSYEQYF. CDR3 coding DNA: TGCAGCGTTGTACGGTCCTACGAGCAGTACTTC.

Comment on this clone: Distinct nucleotide sequences in the sample also encode this CDR3. V and J are TRBV30 and TRBJ1-3; D call uncertain. CDR1 and CDR2 from the germline V gene are GTSNPN and SVGIG (reference sequence). The CDR3 contains 11 residues. V was shortened by 5 bases and J by 5 bases, with 7 bases between the two germline ends. CDR3: CAWSARNTIYF. CDR3 bases: TGTGCCTGGTCAGCACGAAACACCATATATTTT.

This chain connects TRBV19 to TRBJ2-1; D may be TRBD1 or TRBD2 (5 bases each). The CDR3 loop spans 15 amino acids. Germline loops: CDR1 LNHDA, CDR2 SQIVND (reference sequence). The V end was cut by 5 bases, the J end by 2 bases, with 13 bases between. Here the CDR3 DNA reads TGTGCCAGTAGTCCCTGGGACCACACCTACAATGAGCAGTTCTTC. It translates to CASSPWDHTYNEQFF.

This chain uses TRBV28 with TRBJ2-1; maybe TRBD1 (5 bases). V shed 7 bases and J shed 3 bases, with 13 bases lying between them. The CDR3 contains 14 residues. Germline CDR1 reads MDHEN; CDR2 reads SYDVKM. The CDR3 DNA reads TGTGCCAGCACCCCAGGGCAAAGCTACAATGAGCAGTTCTTC. Residues: CASTPGQSYNEQFF.

This clone has more than one count but fewer than ten. The chain recombines TRBV29-1 with TRBJ2-3; no clear D. CDR3 length: 14 amino acids. Germline V gene data show CDR1 as SQVTM and CDR2 as ANQGSEA. With 4 bases removed from V and 3 bases from J, the gap between germline ends came to 14 bases. The CDR3 reads CSVALWKDTDTQYF. CDR3 coding DNA: TGCAGCGTTGCTTTGTGGAAGGATACAGATACGCAGTATTTT.

This clone was found a few times. The V and J genes are TRBV20-1 and TRBJ2-5; D is unclear. Trimming removed 8 bases at V and 3 bases at J, with 10 bases between. Per germline, CDR1 DFQATT and CDR2 SNEGSKA (reference sequence). CDR3 length: 11 residues. CDR3 DNA sequence: TGCAGTTTAGCCTGGGAAGAGACCCAGTACTTC. Its translation: CSLAWEETQYF.

This chain joins TRBV7-9 and TRBJ1-2; D not resolved. CDR1 is SEHNR, CDR2 FQNEAQ, per germline (reference sequence). This CDR3 region has 14 residues. V was clipped by 5 bases and J by 4 bases, with 14 bases between them. CDR3 in DNA: TGTGCCAGCAGCATGGAGATCGGCGGCTATGGCTACACCTTC. Translation: CASSMEIGGYGYTF.

This clone was seen only a few times. The CDR3 sequence: CASSLLGSGELFF. The DNA of the CDR3 is TGCGCCAGCAGCCTTCTGGGGAGCGGGGAGCTGTTTTTT. The chain links TRBV4-3 to TRBJ2-2; a weak D match, TRBD2 (5 bases). Looked up from germline, CDR1 is LGHNA and CDR2 is YSLEER. The CDR3 is 13 residues long. V was pared by 4 bases and J by 7 bases, with 10 bases between.

This chain uses TRBV25-1 with TRBJ1-1; the D is unclear. The CDR3 runs 13 residues. Deletions cut 0 bases from V and 5 bases from J, with 7 bases between. The germline V gene has CDR1 MGHDK and CDR2 SYGVNS. The CDR3 reads CASSEYYETEAFF. In DNA, the CDR3 is TGTGCCAGCAGTGAATATTATGAGACTGAAGCTTTCTTT. Supplemented by reference TRBV25-1 and TRBJ1-1, the full variable domain reads EADIYQTPRYLVIGTGKKITLECSQTMGHDKMYWYQQDPGMELHLIHYSYGVNSTEKGDLSSESTVSRIRTEHFPLTLESARPSHTSQYLCASSEYYETEAFFGQGTRLTVV.

The chain carries TRBV6-5 and TRBJ1-5, with a weak D call TRBD1 (5 bases). In germline, CDR1 is MNHEY, CDR2 SVGAGI. This CDR3 is 13 amino acids long. Trimming left V 5 bases short and J 5 bases short, with 10 bases between. CDR3: CASSARGDQPQHF. Here the CDR3 DNA reads TGTGCCAGCAGTGCTCGGGGGGATCAGCCCCAGCATTTT.

This clone showed up just a few times. The chain couples TRBV2 to TRBJ2-2, with 8 bases lining up with TRBD2. The germline CDR1 and CDR2 sequences are SNHLY and FYNNEI. CDR3 size: 14 residues. V shed 11 bases, J shed 4 bases, and the junction held 9 bases outside the gene matches. Written as DNA, the CDR3 is TGTGCCGGGGGGCGGGAGGAAAGCACCGGGGAGCTGTTTTTT. Amino acid sequence: CAGGREESTGELFF.

The chain couples TRBV29-1 to TRBJ1-1, with TRBD1 matching 7 bases. The ends lost 7 bases at V and 0 bases at J; junction bases unmatched: 5. Germline CDR1 and CDR2: SQVTM and ANQGSEA. CDR3 length: 13 residues. Here the CDR3 DNA reads TGCAGCGCTCGGACAGGCCTGAACACTGAAGCTTTCTTT. It is translated as CSARTGLNTEAFF.

This clone has a handful of counts. The rearrangement uses TRBV7-2 and TRBJ2-7; D is perhaps TRBD2 (5 bases). CDR1 SGHTA and CDR2 FQGNSA come from the germline V gene. The CDR3 loop spans 15 amino acids. The V end lost 4 bases, the J end lost 3 bases, and 16 bases lay between the germline ends. This chain's CDR3 is CASSSGPPGSYEQYF. The CDR3 region has the DNA TGTGCCAGCAGCTCCGGGCCCCCGGGGAGCTACGAGCAGTACTTC.